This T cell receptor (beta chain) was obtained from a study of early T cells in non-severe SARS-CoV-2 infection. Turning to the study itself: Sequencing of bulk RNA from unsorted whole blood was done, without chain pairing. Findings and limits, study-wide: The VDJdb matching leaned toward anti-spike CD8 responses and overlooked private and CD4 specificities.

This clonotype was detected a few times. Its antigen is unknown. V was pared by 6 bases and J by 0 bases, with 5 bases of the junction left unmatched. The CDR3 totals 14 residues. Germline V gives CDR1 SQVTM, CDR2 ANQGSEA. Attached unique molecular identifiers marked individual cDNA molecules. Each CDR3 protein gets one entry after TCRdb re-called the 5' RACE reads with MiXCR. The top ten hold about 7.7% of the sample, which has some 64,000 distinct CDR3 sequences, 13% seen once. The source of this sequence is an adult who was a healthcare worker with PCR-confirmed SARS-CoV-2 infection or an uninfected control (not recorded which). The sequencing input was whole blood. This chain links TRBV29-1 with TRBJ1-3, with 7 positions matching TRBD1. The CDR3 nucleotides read TGCAGCGTCAGACAGGGCAGCTCTGGAAACACCATATATTTT. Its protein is CSVRQGSSGNTIYF. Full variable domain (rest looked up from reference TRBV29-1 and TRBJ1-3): SAVISQKPSRDICQRGTSLTIQCQVDSQVTMMFWYRQQPGQSLTLIATANQGSEATYESGFVIDKFPISRPNLTFSTLTVSNMSPEDSSIYLCSVRQGSSGNTIYFGEGSWLTVV.